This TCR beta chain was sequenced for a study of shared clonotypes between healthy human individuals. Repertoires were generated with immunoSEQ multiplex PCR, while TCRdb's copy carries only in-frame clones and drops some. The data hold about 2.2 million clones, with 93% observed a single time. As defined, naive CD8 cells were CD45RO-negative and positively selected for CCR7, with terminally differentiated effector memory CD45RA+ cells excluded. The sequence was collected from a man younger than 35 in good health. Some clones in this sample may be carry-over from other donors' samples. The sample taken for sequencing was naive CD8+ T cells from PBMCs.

CDR3 in amino acids: CASSLGRTGLVSEQYF. Here the CDR3 DNA reads TGTGCCAGCAGCTTAGGCCGGACAGGCCTCGTGAGCGAGCAGTACTTC. The chain employs TRBV11-2 and TRBJ2-7; 7 nucleotides match TRBD1. Trimming took 1 base from V and 6 from J; bases not matched to a gene: 12. The CDR3 spans 16 residues. Germline V lookup: CDR1 SGHAT, CDR2 FQNNGV.